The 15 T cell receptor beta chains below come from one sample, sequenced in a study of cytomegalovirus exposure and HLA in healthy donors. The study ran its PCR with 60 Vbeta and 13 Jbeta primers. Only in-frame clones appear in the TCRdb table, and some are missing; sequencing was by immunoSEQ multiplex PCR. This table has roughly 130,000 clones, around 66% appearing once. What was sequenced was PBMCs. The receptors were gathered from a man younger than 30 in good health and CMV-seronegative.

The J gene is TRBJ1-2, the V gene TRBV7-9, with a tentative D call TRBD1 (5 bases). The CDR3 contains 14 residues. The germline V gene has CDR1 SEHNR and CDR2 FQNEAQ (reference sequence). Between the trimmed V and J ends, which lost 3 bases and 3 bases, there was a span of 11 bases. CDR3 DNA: TGTGCCAGCAGCTTCGGACAAGGGCACTATGGCTACACCTTC. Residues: CASSFGQGHYGYTF.

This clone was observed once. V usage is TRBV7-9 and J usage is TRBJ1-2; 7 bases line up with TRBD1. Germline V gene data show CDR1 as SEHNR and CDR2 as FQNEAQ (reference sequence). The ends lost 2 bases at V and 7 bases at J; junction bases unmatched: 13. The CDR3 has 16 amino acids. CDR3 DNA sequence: TGTGCCAGCAGCTTACTAACCGCGGGACAGTCAGGTGGCTACACCTTC. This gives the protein CASSLLTAGQSGGYTF.

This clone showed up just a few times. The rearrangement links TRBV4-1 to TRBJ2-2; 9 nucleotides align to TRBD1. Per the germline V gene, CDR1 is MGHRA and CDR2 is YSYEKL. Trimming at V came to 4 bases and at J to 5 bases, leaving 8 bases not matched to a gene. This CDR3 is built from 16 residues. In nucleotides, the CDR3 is TGCGCCAGCAGCCGAGTACAGGGGGCTGAAACCGGGGAGCTGTTTTTT. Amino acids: CASSRVQGAETGELFF.

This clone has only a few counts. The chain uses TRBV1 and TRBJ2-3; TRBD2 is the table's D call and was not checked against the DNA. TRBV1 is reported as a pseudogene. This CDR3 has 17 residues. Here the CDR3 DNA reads TGCACCAGCCCCTTACAAGATAGCGGGGCCCGGGATCGTACGCAGTATTTT. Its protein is CTSPLQDSGARDRTQYF.

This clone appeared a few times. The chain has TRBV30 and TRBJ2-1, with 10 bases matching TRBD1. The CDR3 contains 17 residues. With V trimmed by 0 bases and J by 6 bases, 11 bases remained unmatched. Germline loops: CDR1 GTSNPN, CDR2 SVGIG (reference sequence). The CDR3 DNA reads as TGTGCCTGGAGTGTACGGCGATTGGGGACAGGGGCCAATGAGCAGTTCTTC. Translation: CAWSVRRLGTGANEQFF.

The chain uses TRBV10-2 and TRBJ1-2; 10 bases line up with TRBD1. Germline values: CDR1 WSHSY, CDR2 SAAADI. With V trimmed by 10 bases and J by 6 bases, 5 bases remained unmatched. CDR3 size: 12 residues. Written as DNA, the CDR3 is TGCGCCACTGGACAGGGGGGGAATGGCTACACCTTC. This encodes CATGQGGNGYTF.

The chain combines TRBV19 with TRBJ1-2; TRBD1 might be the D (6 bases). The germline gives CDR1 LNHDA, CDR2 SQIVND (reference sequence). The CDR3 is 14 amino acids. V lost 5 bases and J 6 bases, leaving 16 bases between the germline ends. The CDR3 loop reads CASSSSGQSHGYTF. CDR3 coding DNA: TGTGCCAGTAGTTCTTCCGGACAGAGTCATGGCTACACCTTC.

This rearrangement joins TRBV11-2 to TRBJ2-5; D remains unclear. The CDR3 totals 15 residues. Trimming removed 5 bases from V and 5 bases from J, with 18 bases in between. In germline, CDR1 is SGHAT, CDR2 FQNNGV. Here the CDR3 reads CASSRFAAEVETQYF. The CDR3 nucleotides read TGTGCCAGCAGCCGGTTCGCCGCCGAGGTGGAGACCCAGTACTTC.

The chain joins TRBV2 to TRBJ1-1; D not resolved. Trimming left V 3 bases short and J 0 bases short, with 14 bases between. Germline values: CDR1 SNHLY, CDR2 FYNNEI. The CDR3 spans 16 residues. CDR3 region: CASSDPRESLNTEAFF. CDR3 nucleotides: TGTGCCAGCAGTGACCCTAGGGAGAGTTTGAACACTGAAGCTTTCTTT.

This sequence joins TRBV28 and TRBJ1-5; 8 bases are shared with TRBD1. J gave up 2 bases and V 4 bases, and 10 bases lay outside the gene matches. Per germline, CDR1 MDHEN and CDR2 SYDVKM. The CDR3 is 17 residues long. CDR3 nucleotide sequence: TGTGCCAGCAGTTCCAGGACAGGGCTGGCGGGCAATCAGCCCCAGCATTTT. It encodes CASSSRTGLAGNQPQHF.

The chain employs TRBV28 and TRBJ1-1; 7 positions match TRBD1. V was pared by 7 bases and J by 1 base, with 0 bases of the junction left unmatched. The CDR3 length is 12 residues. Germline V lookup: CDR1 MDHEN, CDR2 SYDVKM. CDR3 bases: TGTGCCAGCAACAGGGGGAACACTGAAGCTTTCTTT. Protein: CASNRGNTEAFF. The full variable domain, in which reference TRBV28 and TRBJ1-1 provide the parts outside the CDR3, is DVKVTQSSRYLVKRTGEKVFLECVQDMDHENMFWYRQDPGLGLRLIYFSYDVKMKEKGDIPEGYSVSREKKERFSLILESASTNQTSMYLCASNRGNTEAFFGQGTRLTVV.

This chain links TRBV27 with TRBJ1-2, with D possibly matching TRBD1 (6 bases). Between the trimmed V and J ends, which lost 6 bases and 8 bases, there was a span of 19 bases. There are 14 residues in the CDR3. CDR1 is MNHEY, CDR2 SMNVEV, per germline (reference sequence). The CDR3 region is CASRGAGAYMGYTF. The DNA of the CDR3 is TGTGCCAGCAGGGGGGCCGGGGCCTACATGGGCTACACCTTC.

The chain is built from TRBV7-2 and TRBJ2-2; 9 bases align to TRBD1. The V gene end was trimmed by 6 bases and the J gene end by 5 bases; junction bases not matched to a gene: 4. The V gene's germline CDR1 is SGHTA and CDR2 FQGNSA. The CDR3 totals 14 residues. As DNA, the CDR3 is TGTGCCAGCAGACAGGGGGCGAGGACCGGGGAGCTGTTTTTT. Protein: CASRQGARTGELFF.

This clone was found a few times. In nucleotides, the CDR3 is TGTGCCAGTAGTCCTCGAGCGGGAGGGTTCTACGAGCAGTACTTC. It encodes CASSPRAGGFYEQYF. V gene TRBV19 combines with J gene TRBJ2-7, with 10 bases matching TRBD2. The CDR3 covers 15 residues. Trimming cost V 5 bases and J 3 bases; bases outside gene matches: 7. In germline, CDR1 is LNHDA, CDR2 SQIVND (reference sequence).

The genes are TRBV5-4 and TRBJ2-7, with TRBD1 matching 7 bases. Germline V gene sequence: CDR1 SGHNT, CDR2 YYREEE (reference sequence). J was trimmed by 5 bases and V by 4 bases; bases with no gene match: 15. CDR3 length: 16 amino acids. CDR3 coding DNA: TGTGCCAGCAGCCTGCCCCGACAGGGCGTTGGGAACGAGCAGTACTTC. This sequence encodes CASSLPRQGVGNEQYF. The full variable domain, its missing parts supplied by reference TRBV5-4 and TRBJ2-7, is ETGVTQSPTHLIKTRGQQVTLRCSSQSGHNTVSWYQQALGQGPQFIFQYYREEENGRGNFPPRFSGLQFPNYSSELNVNALELDDSALYLCASSLPRQGVGNEQYFGPGTRLTVT.